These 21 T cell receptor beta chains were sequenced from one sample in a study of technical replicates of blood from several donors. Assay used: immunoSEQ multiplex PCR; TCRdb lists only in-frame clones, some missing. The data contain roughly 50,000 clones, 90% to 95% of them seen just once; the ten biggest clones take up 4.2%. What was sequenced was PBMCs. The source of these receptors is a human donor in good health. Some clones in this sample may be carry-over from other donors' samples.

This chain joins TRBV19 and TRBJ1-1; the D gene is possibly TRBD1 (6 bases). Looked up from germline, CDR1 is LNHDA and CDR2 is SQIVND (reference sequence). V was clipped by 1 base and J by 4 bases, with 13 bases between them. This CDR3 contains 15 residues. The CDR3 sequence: CASSIGGRGGTEAFF. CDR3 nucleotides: TGTGCCAGTAGTATAGGGGGGCGCGGGGGCACTGAAGCTTTCTTT.

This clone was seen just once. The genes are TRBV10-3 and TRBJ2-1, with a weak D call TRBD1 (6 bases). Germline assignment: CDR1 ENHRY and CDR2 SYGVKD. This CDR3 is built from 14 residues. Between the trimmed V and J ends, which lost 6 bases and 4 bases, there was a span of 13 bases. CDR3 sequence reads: CAIRAGQQYNEQFF. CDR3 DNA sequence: TGTGCCATCAGGGCCGGACAGCAATACAATGAGCAGTTCTTC.

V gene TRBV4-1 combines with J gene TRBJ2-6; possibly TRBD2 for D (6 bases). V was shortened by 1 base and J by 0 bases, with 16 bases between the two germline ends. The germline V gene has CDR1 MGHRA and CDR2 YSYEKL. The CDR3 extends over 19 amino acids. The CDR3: CASSQGPGLEISGANVLTF. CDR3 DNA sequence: TGCGCCAGCAGCCAAGGTCCGGGACTGGAGATCTCTGGGGCCAACGTCCTGACTTTC.

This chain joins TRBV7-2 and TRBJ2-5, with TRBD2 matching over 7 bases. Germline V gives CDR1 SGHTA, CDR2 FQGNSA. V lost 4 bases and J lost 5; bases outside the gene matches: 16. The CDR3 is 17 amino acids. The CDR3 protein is CASSSYRGPTSKETQYF. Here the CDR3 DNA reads TGTGCCAGCAGCTCATACCGTGGCCCGACTAGCAAGGAGACCCAGTACTTC.

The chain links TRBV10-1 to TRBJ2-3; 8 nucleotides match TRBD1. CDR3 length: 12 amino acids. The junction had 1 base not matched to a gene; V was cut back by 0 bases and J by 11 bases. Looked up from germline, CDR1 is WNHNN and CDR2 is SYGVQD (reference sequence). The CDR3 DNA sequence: TGCGCCAGCAGTGAGTCCGGGACAGGGCAGTATTTT. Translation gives CASSESGTGQYF.

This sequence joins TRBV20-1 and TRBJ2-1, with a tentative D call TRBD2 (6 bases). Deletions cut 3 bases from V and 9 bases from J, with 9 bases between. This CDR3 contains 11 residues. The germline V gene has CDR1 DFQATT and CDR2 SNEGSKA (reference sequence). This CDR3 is CSASREVEQFF. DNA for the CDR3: TGCAGTGCTAGCAGGGAGGTTGAGCAGTTCTTC.

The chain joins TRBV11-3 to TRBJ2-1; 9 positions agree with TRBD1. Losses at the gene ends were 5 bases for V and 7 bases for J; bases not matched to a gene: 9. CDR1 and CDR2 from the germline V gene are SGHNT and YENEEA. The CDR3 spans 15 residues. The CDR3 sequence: CASSKRTGEGNEQFF. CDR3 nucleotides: TGTGCCAGCAGCAAACGGACAGGGGAAGGGAATGAGCAGTTCTTC.

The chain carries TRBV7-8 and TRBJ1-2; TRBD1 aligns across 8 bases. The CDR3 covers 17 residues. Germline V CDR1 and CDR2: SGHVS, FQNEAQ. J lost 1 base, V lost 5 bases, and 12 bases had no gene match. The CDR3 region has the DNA TGTGCCAGCAGCACCAAAACAGGGGGGGGATATAACTATGGCTACACCTTC. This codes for CASSTKTGGGYNYGYTF.

As DNA, the CDR3 is TGCGCCAGCAGCCAACAAAGGACTAGAGCCCAAGATGAGCAGTTCTTC. It codes for CASSQQRTRAQDEQFF. The chain employs TRBV4-3 and TRBJ2-1; 7 bases are shared with TRBD2. The CDR3 spans 16 residues. V dropped 2 bases and J dropped 8; count of bases not matched to a gene: 12. Per the germline V gene, CDR1 is LGHNA and CDR2 is YSLEER.

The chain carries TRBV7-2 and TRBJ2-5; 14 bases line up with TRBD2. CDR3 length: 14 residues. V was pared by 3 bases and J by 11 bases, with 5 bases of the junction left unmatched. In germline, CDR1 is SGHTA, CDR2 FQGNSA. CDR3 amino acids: CASSLGTSGSSQYF. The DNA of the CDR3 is TGTGCCAGCAGCTTGGGGACTAGCGGGAGCTCTCAGTACTTC. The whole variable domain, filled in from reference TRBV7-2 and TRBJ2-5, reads GAGVSQSPSNKVTEKGKDVELRCDPISGHTALYWYRQSLGQGLEFLIYFQGNSAPDKSGLPSDRFSAERTGGSVSTLTIQRTQQEDSAVYLCASSLGTSGSSQYFGPGTRLLVL.

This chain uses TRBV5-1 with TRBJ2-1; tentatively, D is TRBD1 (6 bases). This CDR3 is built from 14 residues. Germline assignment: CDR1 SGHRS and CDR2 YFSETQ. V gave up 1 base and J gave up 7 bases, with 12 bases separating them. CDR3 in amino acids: CASSLKDSMNEQFF. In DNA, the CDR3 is TGCGCCAGCAGCTTGAAGGACAGTATGAATGAGCAGTTCTTC.

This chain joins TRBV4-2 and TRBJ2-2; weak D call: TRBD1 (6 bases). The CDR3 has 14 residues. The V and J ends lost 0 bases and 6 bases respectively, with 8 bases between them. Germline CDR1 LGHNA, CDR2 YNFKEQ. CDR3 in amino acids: CASSQETGPGELFF. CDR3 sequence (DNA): TGTGCCAGCAGCCAAGAAACAGGGCCCGGGGAGCTGTTTTTT.

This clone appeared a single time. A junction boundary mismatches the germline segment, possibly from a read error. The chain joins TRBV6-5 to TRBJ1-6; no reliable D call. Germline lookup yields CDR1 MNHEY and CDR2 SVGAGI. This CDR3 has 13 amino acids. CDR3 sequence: CASTYRGNSPLHF. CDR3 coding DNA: TGTGCCAGCACTTACAGAGGAAATTCACCCCTCCACTTT.

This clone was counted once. The CDR3 sequence is CASSLNDARGDYGYTF. CDR3 DNA: TGTGCCAGCAGCTTAAACGATGCCAGGGGGGACTATGGCTACACCTTC. The rearrangement joins TRBV11-2 to TRBJ1-2; 7 positions match TRBD1. Germline loops: CDR1 SGHAT, CDR2 FQNNGV. This CDR3 has 16 amino acids. With 2 bases clipped from V and 3 bases from J, the junction kept 9 bases outside the gene matches.

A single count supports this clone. CDR3 in amino acids: CASSDLGQGGYGYTF. The CDR3 nucleotides read TGTGCCAGCAGTGACTTGGGACAGGGGGGCTATGGCTACACCTTC. The chain has TRBV2 and TRBJ1-2; 11 positions match TRBD1. In germline, CDR1 is SNHLY, CDR2 FYNNEI. The CDR3 is made up of 15 amino acids. The trim removed 3 bases at V and 4 bases at J, leaving 4 bases unmatched.

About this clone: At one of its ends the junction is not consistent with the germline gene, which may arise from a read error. The CDR3 DNA sequence: TGTGCCAGCAGCCGGGACTACCAAACCTACGAGCAGTACTTT. It encodes CASSRDYQTYEQYF. The chain has TRBV7-2 and TRBJ2-7; 7 nucleotides agree with TRBD2. This CDR3 comprises 14 residues. Germline CDR1 and CDR2: SGHTA and FQGNSA.

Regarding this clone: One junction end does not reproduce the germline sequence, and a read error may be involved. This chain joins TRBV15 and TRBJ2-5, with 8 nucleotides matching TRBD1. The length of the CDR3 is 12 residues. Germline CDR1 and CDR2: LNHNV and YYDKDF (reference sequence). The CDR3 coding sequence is TGTGCCACCAGCAGAGATAGGACAGGGCCGAACTTC. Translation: CATSRDRTGPNF.

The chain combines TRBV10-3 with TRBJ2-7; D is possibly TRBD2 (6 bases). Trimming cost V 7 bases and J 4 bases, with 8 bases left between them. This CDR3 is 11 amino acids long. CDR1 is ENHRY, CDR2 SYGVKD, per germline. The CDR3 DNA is TGTGCCATCATGGAGGGATACGAGCAGTACTTC. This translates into CAIMEGYEQYF.

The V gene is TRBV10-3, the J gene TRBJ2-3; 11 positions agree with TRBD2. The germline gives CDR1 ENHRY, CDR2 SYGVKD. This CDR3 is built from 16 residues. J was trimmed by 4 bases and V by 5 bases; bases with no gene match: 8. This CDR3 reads CAISPRLAGSADTQYF. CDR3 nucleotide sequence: TGTGCCATCAGTCCTCGACTAGCGGGAAGTGCAGATACGCAGTATTTT.

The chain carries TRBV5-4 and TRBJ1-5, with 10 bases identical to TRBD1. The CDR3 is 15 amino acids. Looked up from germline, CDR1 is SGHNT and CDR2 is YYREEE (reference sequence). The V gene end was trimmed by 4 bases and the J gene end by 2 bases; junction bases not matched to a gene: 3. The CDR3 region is CASSAGTGGNQPQHF. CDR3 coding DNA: TGTGCCAGCAGCGCCGGGACAGGGGGCAATCAGCCCCAGCATTTT.

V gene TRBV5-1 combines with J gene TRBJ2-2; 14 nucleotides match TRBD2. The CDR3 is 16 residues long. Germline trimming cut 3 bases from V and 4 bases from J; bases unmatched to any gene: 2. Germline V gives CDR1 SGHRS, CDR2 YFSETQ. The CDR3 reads CASSYGLAGGTGELFF. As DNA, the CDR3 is TGCGCCAGCAGCTACGGACTAGCGGGAGGCACCGGGGAGCTGTTTTTT.